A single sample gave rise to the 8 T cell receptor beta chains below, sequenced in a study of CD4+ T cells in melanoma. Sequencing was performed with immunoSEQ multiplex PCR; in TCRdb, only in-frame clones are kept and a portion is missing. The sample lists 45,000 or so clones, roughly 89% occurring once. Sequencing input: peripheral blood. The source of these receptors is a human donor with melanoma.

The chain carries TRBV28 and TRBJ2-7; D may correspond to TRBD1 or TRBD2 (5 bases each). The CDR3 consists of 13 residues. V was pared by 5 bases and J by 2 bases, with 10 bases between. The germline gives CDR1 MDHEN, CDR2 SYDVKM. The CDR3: CASSPGTPYEQYF. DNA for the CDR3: TGTGCCAGCAGTCCAGGGACCCCCTACGAGCAGTACTTC.

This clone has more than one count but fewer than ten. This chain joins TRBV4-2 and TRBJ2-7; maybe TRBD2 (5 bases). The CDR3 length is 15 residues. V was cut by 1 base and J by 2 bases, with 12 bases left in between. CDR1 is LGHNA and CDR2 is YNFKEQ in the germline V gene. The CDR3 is CASSQAAGSTYEQYF. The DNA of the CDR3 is TGTGCCAGCAGCCAAGCGGCGGGTTCGACCTACGAGCAGTACTTC.

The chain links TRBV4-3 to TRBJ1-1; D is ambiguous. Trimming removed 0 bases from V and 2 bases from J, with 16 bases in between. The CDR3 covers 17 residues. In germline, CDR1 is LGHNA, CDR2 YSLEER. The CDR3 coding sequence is TGCGCCAGCAGCCAAGAGATAACGATAGGCCGTAACACTGAAGCTTTCTTT. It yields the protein CASSQEITIGRNTEAFF.

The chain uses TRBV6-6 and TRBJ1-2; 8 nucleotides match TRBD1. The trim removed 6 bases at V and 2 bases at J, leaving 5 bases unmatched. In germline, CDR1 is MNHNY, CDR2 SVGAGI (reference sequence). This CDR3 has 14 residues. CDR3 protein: CASRGQGGNYGYTF. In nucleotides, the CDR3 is TGTGCCAGCAGAGGACAGGGAGGGAACTATGGCTACACCTTC.

The CDR3 bases are TGTGCCAGCGGGGAATCCGCGAATCGAGCTAATAATTCACCCCTCCACTTT. This gives the protein CASGESANRANNSPLHF. The V and J genes are TRBV7-9 and TRBJ1-6; D call uncertain. The germline gives CDR1 SEHNR, CDR2 FQNEAQ (reference sequence). CDR3 length: 17 residues. V was shortened by 8 bases and J by 5 bases, with 22 bases between the two germline ends.

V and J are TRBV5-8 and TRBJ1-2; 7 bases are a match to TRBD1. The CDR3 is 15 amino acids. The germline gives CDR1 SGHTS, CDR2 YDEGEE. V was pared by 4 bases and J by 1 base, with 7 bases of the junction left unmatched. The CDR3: CASSPGQDVNYGYTF. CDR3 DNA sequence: TGTGCCAGCAGCCCCGGACAGGATGTTAACTATGGCTACACCTTC.

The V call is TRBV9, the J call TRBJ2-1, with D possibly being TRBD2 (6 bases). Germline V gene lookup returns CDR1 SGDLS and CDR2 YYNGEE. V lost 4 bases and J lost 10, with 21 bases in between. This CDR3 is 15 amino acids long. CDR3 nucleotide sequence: TGTGCCAGCAGCCCTCAGATGGGGGGAGTCGGGGAGCAGTTCTTC. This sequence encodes CASSPQMGGVGEQFF.

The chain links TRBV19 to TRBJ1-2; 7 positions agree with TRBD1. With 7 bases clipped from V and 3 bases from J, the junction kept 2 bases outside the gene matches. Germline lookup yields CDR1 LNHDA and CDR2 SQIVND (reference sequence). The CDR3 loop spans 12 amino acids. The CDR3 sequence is CASKTGDYGYTF. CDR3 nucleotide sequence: TGTGCCAGTAAAACAGGGGACTATGGCTACACCTTC.